This T cell receptor beta chain stems from a study of T cells after somatic rescue of genetic block. Method: immunoSEQ multiplex PCR; TCRdb's copy keeps in-frame clones and lacks some. The table records 7,500 or so clones, over 70% of them present only once. Between the trimmed V and J ends, which lost 6 bases and 1 base, there was a span of 10 bases. The CDR3 extends over 14 amino acids. Germline V gives CDR1 WSHSY, CDR2 SAAADI. V and J are TRBV10-2 and TRBJ1-5, with D possibly being TRBD1 (5 bases). The sequence derives from a boy aged 5-17 years. Sequencing used peripheral blood mononuclear cells (PBMCs). The CDR3 loop reads CASRGGGSNQPQHF. DNA of the CDR3: TGCGCCAGCAGGGGTGGGGGGAGCAATCAGCCCCAGCATTTT.